This T cell receptor beta chain was recovered during a study of metastatic and nonmetastatic thyroid tumors. Study-level points and caveats: TCR beta diversity was reportedly significantly higher in malignant thyroid tumors than benign nodules, in blood and tumor.

As for this clone: The antigen remains undetermined. One junction end disagrees with the germline gene, perhaps due to a read error.

The CDR3 has 15 amino acids. The germline V gene encodes CDR1 MNHNS and CDR2 SASEGT. Patients were all untreated before their thyroid surgery. TCRdb re-analyzed the PCR reads using MiXCR. This sample has some 33,000 clones, with roughly 15% found just once. The receptor comes from a male donor with papillary thyroid cancer or a benign thyroid nodule (not recorded which). Some clones in this sample may be carry-over from other donors' samples. Source material: blood. The chain links TRBV6-1 to TRBJ2-2; TRBD1 matches 7 bases. The CDR3 region is CASSHDRVYGWELVF. Written as DNA, the CDR3 is TGTGCCAGCAGCCATGACAGGGTGTATGGCTGGGAGCTGGTTTTT.